This section outlines one T cell receptor beta chain sequence together with its context. Antigen: not known. The sample belongs to a study of cytomegalovirus exposure and HLA in healthy donors. Study summary: Previous work identified 117 million unique TCR beta sequences from around 200 million T cells. Among the roughly 400 genotyped donors, approximately 80% were placed in the Caucasian-associated ancestry cluster.

Findings and limits, study-wide: The later analysis indicated that the majority of CMV-associated TCR beta chains appeared HLA-restricted.

Trimming pared 0 bases from V and 4 bases from J, leaving 7 bases between. CDR1 and CDR2 from the germline V gene are SGHDT and YYEEEE. The CDR3 totals 13 residues. PCR used 60 Vbeta primers and 13 Jbeta primers. TCRdb's copy holds only in-frame clones and misses some; the assay was immunoSEQ multiplex PCR. The sample lists under 200,000 clones; roughly 80% were seen once. Material: PBMCs. This clonotype originated in a man in his forties or fifties in good health and CMV-seropositive. The chain joins TRBV5-6 to TRBJ2-5, with no clear D. CDR3 sequence: CASSLEERETQYF. CDR3 sequence (DNA): TGTGCCAGCAGCTTGGAGGAGCGAGAGACCCAGTACTTC.